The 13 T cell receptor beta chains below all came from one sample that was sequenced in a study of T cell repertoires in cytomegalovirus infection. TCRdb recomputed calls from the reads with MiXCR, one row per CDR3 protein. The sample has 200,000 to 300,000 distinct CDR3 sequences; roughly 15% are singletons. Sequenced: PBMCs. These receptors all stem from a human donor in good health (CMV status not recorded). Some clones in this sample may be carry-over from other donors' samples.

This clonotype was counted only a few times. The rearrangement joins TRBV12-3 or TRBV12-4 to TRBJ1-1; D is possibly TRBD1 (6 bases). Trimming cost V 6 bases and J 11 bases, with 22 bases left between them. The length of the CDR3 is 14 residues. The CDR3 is CASSEGQPASPAFF. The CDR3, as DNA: TGTGCCAGCAGCGAAGGACAGCCCGCCTCTCCTGCTTTCTTT.

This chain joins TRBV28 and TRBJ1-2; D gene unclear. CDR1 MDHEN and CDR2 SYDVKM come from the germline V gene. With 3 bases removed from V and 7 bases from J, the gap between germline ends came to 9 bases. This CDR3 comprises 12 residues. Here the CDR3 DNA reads TGTGCCAGCAGTTTGTCAAGGGTTGGCTACACCTTC. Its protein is CASSLSRVGYTF.

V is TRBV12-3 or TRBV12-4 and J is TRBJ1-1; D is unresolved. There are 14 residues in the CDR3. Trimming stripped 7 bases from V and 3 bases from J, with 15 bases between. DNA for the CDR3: TGTGCCAGCAAAGGACGGGAAAGGGACACTGAAGCTTTCTTT. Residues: CASKGRERDTEAFF.

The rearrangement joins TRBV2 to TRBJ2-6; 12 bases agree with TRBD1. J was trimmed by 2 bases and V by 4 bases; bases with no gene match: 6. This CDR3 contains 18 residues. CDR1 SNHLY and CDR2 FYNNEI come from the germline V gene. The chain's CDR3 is CASSGQGQGAPGANVLTF. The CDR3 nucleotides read TGTGCCAGCAGTGGTCAGGGACAGGGGGCTCCTGGGGCCAACGTCCTGACTTTC.

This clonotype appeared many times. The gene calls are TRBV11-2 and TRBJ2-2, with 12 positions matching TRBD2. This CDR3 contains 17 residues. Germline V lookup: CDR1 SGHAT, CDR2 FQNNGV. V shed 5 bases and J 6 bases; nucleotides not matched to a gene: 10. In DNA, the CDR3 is TGTGCCAGCAGCGCCCAGCTAGCGGGGGGGCCATCCGGGGAGCTGTTTTTT. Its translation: CASSAQLAGGPSGELFF.

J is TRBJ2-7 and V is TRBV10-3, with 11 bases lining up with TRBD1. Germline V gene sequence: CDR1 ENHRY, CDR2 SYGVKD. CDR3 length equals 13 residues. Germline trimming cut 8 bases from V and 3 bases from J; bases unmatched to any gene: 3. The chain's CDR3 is CAIAGTGGYEQYF. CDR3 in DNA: TGTGCCATCGCCGGGACAGGGGGCTACGAGCAGTACTTC.

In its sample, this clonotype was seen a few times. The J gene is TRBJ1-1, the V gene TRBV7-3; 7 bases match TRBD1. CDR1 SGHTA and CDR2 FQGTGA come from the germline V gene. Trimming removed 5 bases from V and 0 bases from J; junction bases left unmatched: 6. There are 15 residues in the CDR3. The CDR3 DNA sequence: TGTGCCAGCAGCCCAGGGGGTAAGATGAACACTGAAGCTTTCTTT. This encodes CASSPGGKMNTEAFF. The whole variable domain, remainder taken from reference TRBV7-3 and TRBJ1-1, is GAGVSQTPSNKVTEKGKYVELRCDPISGHTALYWYRQSLGQGPEFLIYFQGTGAADDSGLPNDRFFAVRPEGSVSTLKIQRTERGDSAVYLCASSPGGKMNTEAFFGQGTRLTVV.

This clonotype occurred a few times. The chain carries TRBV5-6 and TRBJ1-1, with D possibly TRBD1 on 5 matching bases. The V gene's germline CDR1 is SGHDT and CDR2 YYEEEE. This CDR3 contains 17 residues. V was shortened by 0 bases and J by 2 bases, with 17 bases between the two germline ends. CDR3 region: CASSLDRHIGGNTEAFF. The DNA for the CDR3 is TGTGCCAGCAGCTTGGACAGGCATATTGGGGGAAACACTGAAGCTTTCTTT.

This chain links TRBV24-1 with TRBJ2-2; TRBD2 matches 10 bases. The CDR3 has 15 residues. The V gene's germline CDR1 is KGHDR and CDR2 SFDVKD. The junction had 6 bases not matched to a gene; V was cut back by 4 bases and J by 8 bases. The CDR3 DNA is TGTGCCACCAGTGAGGACGGGACTAGCGCGGGGGAGCTGTTTTTT. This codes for CATSEDGTSAGELFF.

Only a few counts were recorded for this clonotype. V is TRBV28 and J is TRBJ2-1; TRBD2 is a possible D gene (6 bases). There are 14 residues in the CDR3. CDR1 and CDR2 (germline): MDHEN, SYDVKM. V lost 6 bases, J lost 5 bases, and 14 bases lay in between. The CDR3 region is CASRVAGRDNEQFF. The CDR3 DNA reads TGTGCCAGCAGGGTGGCGGGAAGGGACAATGAGCAGTTCTTC.

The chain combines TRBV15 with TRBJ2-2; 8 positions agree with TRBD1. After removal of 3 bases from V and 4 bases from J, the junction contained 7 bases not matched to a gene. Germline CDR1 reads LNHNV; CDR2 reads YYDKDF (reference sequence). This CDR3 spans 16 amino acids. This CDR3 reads CATSREDRVGTGELFF. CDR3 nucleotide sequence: TGTGCCACCAGCAGGGAGGACAGGGTGGGCACCGGGGAGCTGTTTTTT.

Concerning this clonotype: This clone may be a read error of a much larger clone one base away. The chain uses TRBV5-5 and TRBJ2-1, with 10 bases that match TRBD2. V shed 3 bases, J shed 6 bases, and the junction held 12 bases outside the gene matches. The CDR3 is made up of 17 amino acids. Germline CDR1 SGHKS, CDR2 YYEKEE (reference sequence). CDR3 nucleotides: TGTGCCAGCAGCTCCACATTGTCTAGCGGGGGTCTCAATGAGCAGTTCTTC. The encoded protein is CASSSTLSSGGLNEQFF.

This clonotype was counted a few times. The CDR3 nucleotides are TGTGCCAGCAGACTCACGCCCCACCGGGTCACCTACGAAAAACTGTTTTTT. Protein: CASRLTPHRVTYEKLFF. The chain is built from TRBV6-5 and TRBJ1-4; no clear D. Germline V gene sequence: CDR1 MNHEY, CDR2 SVGAGI. The V and J ends lost 6 bases and 8 bases respectively, with 25 bases between them. The CDR3 length is 17 residues.